The T cell receptor (beta chain) described here comes from a study of shared clonotypes between healthy human individuals. Points from the study as a whole: What limited the represented genetic and exposure-history diversity was the small number of donors. Unshared clonotypes carried lower generation probabilities than those common to all four donors.

Evenly divided among several immunoSEQ plates was the genomic DNA of each subset. Sequenced by immunoSEQ multiplex PCR; TCRdb stores in-frame clones only, minus some. The sample lists millions of clones, roughly 96% occurring once. As concerns this clone: Its antigen remains unknown. In the same sample, other DNA sequences code for this CDR3.

The CDR3 has 11 amino acids. V was pared by 4 bases and J by 6 bases, with 5 bases between. Germline V gene data show CDR1 as ENHRY and CDR2 as SYGVKD. Sequencing input: naive CD4+ T cells sorted from blood. The sample's subset: CD45RA+ positively selected. The V and J genes are TRBV10-3 and TRBJ2-3; no firm D call. This TCR derives from a man aged 18 to 30 in good health. DNA of the CDR3: TGTGCCATCAGTGTCGGGGATACGCAGTATTTT. Protein: CAISVGDTQYF.